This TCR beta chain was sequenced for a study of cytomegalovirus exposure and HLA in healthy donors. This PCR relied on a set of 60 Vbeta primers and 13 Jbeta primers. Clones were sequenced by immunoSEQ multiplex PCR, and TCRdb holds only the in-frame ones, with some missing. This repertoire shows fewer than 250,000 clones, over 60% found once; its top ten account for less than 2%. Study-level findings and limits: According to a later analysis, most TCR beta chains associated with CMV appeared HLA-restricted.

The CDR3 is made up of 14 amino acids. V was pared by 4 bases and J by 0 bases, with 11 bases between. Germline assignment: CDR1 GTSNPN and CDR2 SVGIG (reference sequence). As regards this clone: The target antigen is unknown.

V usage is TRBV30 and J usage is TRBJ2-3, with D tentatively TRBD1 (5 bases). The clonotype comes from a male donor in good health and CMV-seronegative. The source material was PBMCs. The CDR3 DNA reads TGTGCCTGGAAACAGGCAACTAGCACAGATACGCAGTATTTT. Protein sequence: CAWKQATSTDTQYF.